What follows are 28 T cell receptor beta chains derived from one specimen sequenced in a study of shared clonotypes between healthy human individuals. Here immunoSEQ multiplex PCR was the method, and the copy in TCRdb shows in-frame clones only, minus some. The sample lists roughly 2,000,000 clones; approximately 94% were seen once. The naive CD8 population came from CD45RO-negative cells selected for CCR7, without terminally differentiated effector memory CD45RA+ cells. What was sequenced was naive CD8+ T cells sorted from blood. These receptors all stem from a man aged 18 to 29 in good health.

The chain's CDR3 is CASSPREDSYEQYF. The CDR3 bases are TGTGCCAGTAGTCCTCGGGAAGACTCCTACGAGCAGTACTTC. This rearrangement joins TRBV19 to TRBJ2-7; D might be TRBD2 (5 bases). Trimming shortened V by 5 bases and J by 0 bases, and 11 bases separated the two germline ends. The CDR3 is 14 residues long. The germline gives CDR1 LNHDA, CDR2 SQIVND (reference sequence).

The V call is TRBV5-6, the J call TRBJ2-1, with D tentatively TRBD2 (6 bases). Trimming stripped 5 bases from V and 8 bases from J, with 11 bases between. This CDR3 is 12 amino acids long. Germline values: CDR1 SGHDT, CDR2 YYEEEE. This CDR3 reads CASSPGGDEQFF. The CDR3 DNA is TGTGCCAGCAGTCCTGGAGGGGATGAGCAGTTCTTC.

The chain joins TRBV6-5 to TRBJ2-3, with D tentatively TRBD2 (5 bases). CDR1 MNHEY and CDR2 SVGAGI come from the germline V gene. Trimming removed 0 bases from V and 6 bases from J, with 16 bases in between. The CDR3 is 16 residues long. The CDR3 region has the DNA TGTGCCAGCAGTTACTCCCCCGGGTCCTCGGGGGATACGCAGTATTTT. Its translation is CASSYSPGSSGDTQYF.

The CDR3 region has the DNA TGTGCCAGCAGCTTGGAGCCTAGCGGCTCCGGGGAGCTGTTTTTT. Its protein product is CASSLEPSGSGELFF. The V gene is TRBV5-6, the J gene TRBJ2-2, with TRBD2 matching 7 bases. The V and J ends lost 0 bases and 6 bases, in that order; junction bases with no gene match: 5. This CDR3 is built from 15 residues. Per germline, CDR1 SGHDT and CDR2 YYEEEE. Looking up the rest from reference TRBV5-6 and TRBJ2-2 gives the full variable domain: DAGVTQSPTHLIKTRGQQVTLRCSPKSGHDTVSWYQQALGQGPQFIFQYYEEEERQRGNFPDRFSGHQFPNYSSELNVNALLLGDSALYLCASSLEPSGSGELFFGEGSRLTVL.

This rearrangement joins TRBV11-1 to TRBJ1-1, with D uncertain. V was trimmed by 5 bases and J by 1 base, leaving 8 bases between them. Germline CDR1 SGHAT, CDR2 FQDESV (reference sequence). The CDR3 totals 13 residues. In DNA, the CDR3 is TGTGCCAGCAGCACGGGAGGGAACACTGAAGCTTTCTTT. Encoded protein: CASSTGGNTEAFF.

The V call is TRBV5-8, the J call TRBJ1-2; no definite D call. Germline CDR1 and CDR2: SGHTS and YDEGEE. The CDR3 is 14 amino acids. The V end lost 4 bases, the J end lost 2 bases, and 12 bases lay between the germline ends. CDR3 sequence reads: CASSPSVENYGYTF. CDR3 coding DNA: TGTGCCAGCAGCCCTTCAGTGGAGAACTATGGCTACACCTTC.

On this clone itself: Different DNA sequences within this sample yield the same CDR3. This chain uses TRBV9 with TRBJ2-7; D might be TRBD1 or TRBD2, each matching 5 bases. Looked up from germline, CDR1 is SGDLS and CDR2 is YYNGEE. With 3 bases removed from V and 0 bases from J, the gap between germline ends came to 10 bases. The CDR3 has 14 residues. CDR3 in amino acids: CASSAGTLSYEQYF. The CDR3 bases are TGTGCCAGCAGCGCCGGGACGCTCTCCTACGAGCAGTACTTC. The full variable domain, rest sourced from reference TRBV9 and TRBJ2-7, is DSGVTQTPKHLITATGQRVTLRCSPRSGDLSVYWYQQSLDQGLQFLIQYYNGEERAKGNILERFSAQQFPDLHSELNLSSLELGDSALYFCASSAGTLSYEQYFGPGTRLTVT.

As for this clone: The sample has other DNA sequences that encode this CDR3 too. The chain links TRBV9 to TRBJ2-3; unclear D gene. This CDR3 contains 12 residues. V lost 4 bases and J 2 bases, leaving 5 bases between the germline ends. Germline lookup yields CDR1 SGDLS and CDR2 YYNGEE. The CDR3 sequence: CASSPNTDTQYF. The CDR3 DNA reads as TGTGCCAGCAGCCCGAACACAGATACGCAGTATTTT.

Regarding this clone: Other DNA sequences within the sample encode an identical CDR3. The rearrangement uses TRBV9 and TRBJ2-1; D is possibly TRBD1 or TRBD2 (6 bases each). Between the trimmed V and J ends, which lost 0 bases and 2 bases, there was a span of 9 bases. The V gene's germline CDR1 is SGDLS and CDR2 YYNGEE. This CDR3 comprises 15 residues. The CDR3 nucleotides read TGTGCCAGCAGCGTAGTGGGGGGCCCCTACAATGAGCAGTTCTTC. Translated: CASSVVGGPYNEQFF. The whole variable domain, filled in from reference TRBV9 and TRBJ2-1, reads DSGVTQTPKHLITATGQRVTLRCSPRSGDLSVYWYQQSLDQGLQFLIQYYNGEERAKGNILERFSAQQFPDLHSELNLSSLELGDSALYFCASSVVGGPYNEQFFGPGTRLTVL.

The chain has TRBV5-4 and TRBJ2-3, with a tentative D call TRBD1 (7 bases). Trimming stripped 2 bases from V and 4 bases from J, with 17 bases between. Germline values: CDR1 SGHNT, CDR2 YYREEE (reference sequence). The CDR3 contains 16 residues. The CDR3 is CASSFQGGIGPDTQYF. CDR3 DNA sequence: TGTGCCAGCAGCTTCCAGGGGGGAATCGGTCCAGATACGCAGTATTTT. The variable domain in full, with the rest retrieved from reference TRBV5-4 and TRBJ2-3, is ETGVTQSPTHLIKTRGQQVTLRCSSQSGHNTVSWYQQALGQGPQFIFQYYREEENGRGNFPPRFSGLQFPNYSSELNVNALELDDSALYLCASSFQGGIGPDTQYFGPGTRLTVL.

This chain uses TRBV13 with TRBJ2-5; D gene unclear. The CDR3 is made up of 12 amino acids. Looked up from germline, CDR1 is PRHDT and CDR2 is FYEKMQ (reference sequence). Trimming shortened V by 4 bases and J by 5 bases, and 8 bases separated the two germline ends. CDR3 region: CASSYTTETQYF. DNA of the CDR3: TGTGCCAGCAGCTACACTACGGAGACCCAGTACTTC.

The rearrangement links TRBV9 to TRBJ2-7, with D maybe TRBD1 (5 bases). Germline CDR1 and CDR2: SGDLS and YYNGEE. The CDR3 sequence is 12 residues long. Trimming removed 3 bases from V and 4 bases from J, with 8 bases in between. The CDR3 coding sequence is TGTGCCAGCAGCGACCAGGGTTACGAGCAGTACTTC. Its protein product is CASSDQGYEQYF. Drawing the rest from reference TRBV9 and TRBJ2-7, the complete variable domain is DSGVTQTPKHLITATGQRVTLRCSPRSGDLSVYWYQQSLDQGLQFLIQYYNGEERAKGNILERFSAQQFPDLHSELNLSSLELGDSALYFCASSDQGYEQYFGPGTRLTVT.

This chain connects TRBV14 to TRBJ2-7; 8 bases fit TRBD1. CDR1 is SGHDN, CDR2 FVKESK, per germline. The CDR3 contains 14 residues. Trimming took 5 bases from V and 4 from J; bases not matched to a gene: 7. The CDR3 loop is CASSERDRFYEQYF. DNA for the CDR3: TGTGCCAGCAGCGAACGGGACAGGTTTTACGAGCAGTACTTC. Variable domain in full (rest from reference TRBV14 and TRBJ2-7): EAGVTQFPSHSVIEKGQTVTLRCDPISGHDNLYWYRRVMGKEIKFLLHFVKESKQDESGMPNNRFLAERTGGTYSTLKVQPAELEDSGVYFCASSERDRFYEQYFGPGTRLTVT.

V usage is TRBV13 and J usage is TRBJ2-7; D not resolved. V lost 0 bases and J lost 2, with 8 bases in between. The CDR3 covers 14 residues. The germline gives CDR1 PRHDT, CDR2 FYEKMQ (reference sequence). CDR3 residues: CASSLGSTPYEQYF. The CDR3 nucleotides read TGTGCCAGCAGCTTAGGCAGCACCCCCTACGAGCAGTACTTC.

The rearrangement uses TRBV7-2 and TRBJ2-1; D is unclear. The germline V and J ends were trimmed by 5 bases and 6 bases, with 11 bases remaining between them. This CDR3 contains 13 residues. Germline V gene sequence: CDR1 SGHTA, CDR2 FQGNSA. For the CDR3, the DNA is TGTGCCAGCAGCGGCTTAGATTCCAATGAGCAGTTCTTC. As protein: CASSGLDSNEQFF.

The chain recombines TRBV6-6 with TRBJ1-3; a weak D match, TRBD1 (6 bases). Germline CDR1 MNHNY, CDR2 SVGAGI (reference sequence). This CDR3 comprises 15 residues. Trimming removed 6 bases from V and 0 bases from J, with 12 bases in between. CDR3 in amino acids: CASSETGYSGNTIYF. Here the CDR3 DNA reads TGTGCCAGCAGCGAGACAGGTTACTCTGGAAACACCATATATTTT.

The gene calls are TRBV27 and TRBJ2-3, with 10 bases aligning to TRBD2. Germline trimming cut 5 bases from V and 6 bases from J; bases unmatched to any gene: 5. Germline V gene data show CDR1 as MNHEY and CDR2 as SMNVEV (reference sequence). The CDR3 covers 14 residues. The CDR3 nucleotides read TGTGCCAGCAGTCAGGGACTAGCGCGGGATACGCAGTATTTT. Its protein product is CASSQGLARDTQYF.

This clone was recorded only once. The rearrangement joins TRBV13 to TRBJ1-1, with TRBD1 matching over 10 bases. J lost 4 bases, V lost 2 bases, and 4 bases had no gene match. Looked up from germline, CDR1 is PRHDT and CDR2 is FYEKMQ (reference sequence). CDR3 size: 15 residues. The CDR3 sequence is CASSLSRTGGTEAFF. The CDR3 nucleotides are TGTGCCAGCAGCTTATCCCGGACAGGGGGCACTGAAGCTTTCTTT.

Details on this clone: The same CDR3 can be traced to other DNA sequences in this sample. The chain carries TRBV27 and TRBJ2-2; D tentatively reads TRBD1 or TRBD2 (5 bases each). Trimming took off 6 bases at V and 6 bases at J, with 11 bases between the two ends. This CDR3 is built from 13 residues. The germline CDR1 and CDR2 sequences are MNHEY and SMNVEV (reference sequence). CDR3 sequence: CASSPGTPGELFF. In DNA, the CDR3 is TGTGCCAGCAGCCCAGGGACCCCCGGGGAGCTGTTTTTT.

This chain joins TRBV13 and TRBJ2-7, with 9 bases aligning to TRBD1. Germline trimming cut 0 bases from V and 5 bases from J; bases unmatched to any gene: 8. The CDR3 is 16 residues long. Germline CDR1 and CDR2: PRHDT and FYEKMQ (reference sequence). CDR3 DNA sequence: TGTGCCAGCAGCTTAGGGCCCGGGACAGGGACCCACGAGCAGTACTTC. Translation: CASSLGPGTGTHEQYF.

The chain joins TRBV30 to TRBJ1-2, with a possible D match to TRBD1 (6 bases). CDR3 length: 15 amino acids. Between the trimmed V and J ends, which lost 0 bases and 4 bases, there was a span of 15 bases. Per the germline V gene, CDR1 is GTSNPN and CDR2 is SVGIG (reference sequence). The CDR3 loop is CAWSVGDTEPYGYTF. Here the CDR3 DNA reads TGTGCCTGGAGTGTGGGGGACACAGAGCCCTATGGCTACACCTTC.

This chain joins TRBV10-1 and TRBJ2-7, with D possibly TRBD1 on 6 matching bases. Per the germline V gene, CDR1 is WNHNN and CDR2 is SYGVQD (reference sequence). Trimming shortened V by 3 bases and J by 5 bases, and 17 bases separated the two germline ends. This CDR3 has 15 amino acids. This CDR3 is CASSDGPPGANEQYF. Here the CDR3 DNA reads TGCGCCAGCAGTGATGGTCCCCCAGGGGCCAACGAGCAGTACTTC.

The rearrangement joins TRBV4-1 to TRBJ2-3; no clear D gene. CDR3 size: 15 residues. V lost 0 bases to trimming and J lost 4 bases, with 11 bases between them. Germline lookup yields CDR1 MGHRA and CDR2 YSYEKL. The CDR3 DNA sequence: TGCGCCAGCAGCCAAGAGGGCACCTGGTCAGATACGCAGTATTTT. Amino acids: CASSQEGTWSDTQYF.

The chain combines TRBV11-2 with TRBJ1-4; D unclear. Looked up from germline, CDR1 is SGHAT and CDR2 is FQNNGV. The ends were cut back, 3 bases at V and 8 bases at J, with 19 bases in the middle. The CDR3 has 16 residues. CDR3 coding DNA: TGTGCCAGCAGCTTTAGGGTTGGGAGGGAAGGCGAAAAACTGTTTTTT. Translation: CASSFRVGREGEKLFF.

CDR3 sequence (DNA): TGTGCCAGCAGCCCCCCGACAGGGAACACTGAAGCTTTCTTT. Amino acid sequence: CASSPPTGNTEAFF. The chain joins TRBV5-4 to TRBJ1-1, with a weak D call TRBD1 (6 bases). CDR1 and CDR2 (germline): SGHNT, YYREEE (reference sequence). The CDR3 contains 14 residues. V gave up 4 bases and J gave up 1 base, with 11 bases separating them.

The sample holds a few counts of this clone. The rearrangement joins TRBV30 to TRBJ1-4; D gene uncertain. Germline lookup yields CDR1 GTSNPN and CDR2 SVGIG (reference sequence). V lost 0 bases and J lost 4, with 9 bases in between. This CDR3 contains 14 residues. CDR3 amino acids: CAWSVAGYNEKLFF. In nucleotides, the CDR3 is TGTGCCTGGAGTGTAGCCGGTTATAATGAAAAACTGTTTTTT.

The chain carries TRBV7-8 and TRBJ2-1; D remains ambiguous. This CDR3 spans 15 amino acids. Germline CDR1 reads SGHVS; CDR2 reads FQNEAQ. Trimming shortened V by 4 bases and J by 4 bases, and 14 bases separated the two germline ends. CDR3 nucleotides: TGTGCCAGCAGCTCTGAGTTAGGCGAATACAATGAGCAGTTCTTC. This sequence encodes CASSSELGEYNEQFF.

The DNA of the CDR3 is TGCGCCAGCAGCTGGGGGAACACTGAAGCTTTCTTT. Amino acids: CASSWGNTEAFF. The V and J genes are TRBV5-1 and TRBJ1-1; D unclear. CDR1 is SGHRS, CDR2 YFSETQ, per germline. Trimming took off 3 bases at V and 1 base at J, with 4 bases between the two ends. The CDR3 loop spans 12 amino acids.